These 23 T cell receptor beta chains share one sample of origin, sequenced in a study of OX40 agonist ivuxolimab in advanced cancers. Assay: immunoSEQ multiplex PCR; the TCRdb copy retains only in-frame clones and omits some. The sample yields around 5,000 clones, roughly two thirds seen once. Sequences were derived from CD4+ or CD8+ T cells sorted from blood, sampled in a trial of the OX40 agonist ivuxolimab. These receptors were obtained from an adult with an advanced solid tumor such as melanoma, head and neck, liver or kidney cancer.

J is TRBJ1-1 and V is TRBV2; the D gene is possibly TRBD1 (5 bases). The ends were cut back, 0 bases at V and 0 bases at J, with 11 bases in the middle. Germline V lookup: CDR1 SNHLY, CDR2 FYNNEI. This CDR3 is 16 amino acids long. DNA for the CDR3: TGTGCCAGCAGTGAAGCGCCGCGACAGCTGAACACTGAAGCTTTCTTT. Translated, it gives CASSEAPRQLNTEAFF.

The V and J genes are TRBV11-1 and TRBJ2-5; unclear D gene. CDR3 size: 15 residues. Trimming took off 3 bases at V and 4 bases at J, with 15 bases between the two ends. Germline values: CDR1 SGHAT, CDR2 FQDESV (reference sequence). CDR3 amino acids: CASSFYTLNRETQYF. CDR3 in DNA: TGTGCCAGCAGCTTCTACACCTTGAACCGAGAGACCCAGTACTTC.

This clone was recorded many times. Its ends do not fully match the called genes, so a read error is possible. The sample holds other DNA sequences that translate to the same CDR3. The chain employs TRBV5-1 and TRBJ2-7; TRBD1 or TRBD2 may be the D gene (6 bases each). Germline V gene sequence: CDR1 SGHRS, CDR2 YFSETQ. CDR3 length equals 14 residues. The CDR3 DNA sequence: TGTGCCAGCAGCGGGTGGGACAACCTCTACGAGCAGTACTTC. Translation: CASSGWDNLYEQYF.

The J gene is TRBJ2-7, the V gene TRBV6-6; D may correspond to TRBD1 or TRBD2 (5 bases each). CDR1 is MNHNY, CDR2 SVGAGI, per germline (reference sequence). The CDR3 has 12 residues. V was pared by 6 bases and J by 2 bases, with 8 bases between. The CDR3 sequence: CASRRGAYEQYF. The CDR3 DNA reads as TGTGCCAGCAGGAGAGGGGCCTACGAGCAGTACTTC.

The chain carries TRBV27 and TRBJ2-3; tentative D call: TRBD2 (5 bases). In germline, CDR1 is MNHEY, CDR2 SMNVEV (reference sequence). The CDR3 has 17 residues. V was clipped by 0 bases and J by 2 bases, with 15 bases between them. CDR3 amino acids: CASSLSIASTSTDTQYF. The CDR3 DNA sequence: TGTGCCAGCAGTTTATCGATCGCTAGCACGTCCACAGATACGCAGTATTTT.

The chain joins TRBV29-1 to TRBJ2-7, with TRBD1 as a possible D gene (6 bases). The CDR3 spans 12 residues. Trimming left V 6 bases short and J 3 bases short, with 12 bases between. Per the germline V gene, CDR1 is SQVTM and CDR2 is ANQGSEA. In DNA, the CDR3 is TGCAGCGTCCGGACAGAATACTACGAGCAGTACTTC. Encoded protein: CSVRTEYYEQYF.

The V call is TRBV7-6, the J call TRBJ2-7; D gene unclear. V was trimmed by 3 bases and J by 4 bases, leaving 7 bases between them. The germline V gene encodes CDR1 SGHVS and CDR2 FNYEAQ. The CDR3 extends over 12 amino acids. CDR3 protein: CASSLSGYEQYF. Written as DNA, the CDR3 is TGTGCCAGCAGCTTGTCAGGATACGAGCAGTACTTC.

This clone was counted between two and nine times. J is TRBJ1-2 and V is TRBV19; possibly TRBD1 for D (5 bases). With 3 bases removed from V and 0 bases from J, the gap between germline ends came to 11 bases. From germline, CDR1 is LNHDA and CDR2 SQIVND (reference sequence). The CDR3 runs 15 residues. CDR3: CASSMRADTNYGYTF. DNA of the CDR3: TGTGCCAGTAGTATGAGGGCGGACACTAACTATGGCTACACCTTC.

The V call is TRBV6-1, the J call TRBJ1-6, with D possibly being TRBD1 (5 bases). Trimming left V 10 bases short and J 8 bases short, with 18 bases between. CDR3 length equals 14 residues. Germline V CDR1 and CDR2: MNHNS, SASEGT. The CDR3 is CATHGGGMYSPLHF. The CDR3 DNA is TGTGCCACCCACGGGGGAGGGATGTATTCACCCCTCCACTTT.

V gene TRBV19 combines with J gene TRBJ2-1; weak D call: TRBD2 (5 bases). Trimming shortened V by 6 bases and J by 10 bases, and 10 bases separated the two germline ends. Germline V CDR1 and CDR2: LNHDA, SQIVND (reference sequence). This CDR3 comprises 11 residues. For the CDR3, the DNA is TGTGCCAGTAGAGAGGGCCACGAGCAGTTCTTC. Residues: CASREGHEQFF.

V and J are TRBV2 and TRBJ2-7; TRBD2 might be the D (5 bases). The germline CDR1 and CDR2 sequences are SNHLY and FYNNEI. There are 12 residues in the CDR3. V dropped 7 bases and J dropped 3 bases, with 10 bases sitting between them. Written as DNA, the CDR3 is TGTGCCAGCACTCGGACTGACTACGAGCAGTACTTC. Its translation is CASTRTDYEQYF.

V gene TRBV9 combines with J gene TRBJ1-3; no clear D. V gave up 3 bases and J gave up 3 bases, with 1 base separating them. From germline, CDR1 is SGDLS and CDR2 YYNGEE. This CDR3 comprises 11 residues. This CDR3 reads CASSDGNTIYF. In DNA form, the CDR3 reads TGTGCCAGCAGCGATGGAAACACCATATATTTT.

Many counts were recorded for this clone. The J gene is TRBJ2-4, the V gene TRBV6-6; D call uncertain. Germline assignment: CDR1 MNHNY and CDR2 SVGAGI (reference sequence). With 5 bases removed from V and 2 bases from J, the gap between germline ends came to 4 bases. CDR3 size: 12 residues. The CDR3 loop is CASSRPKNIQYF. Written as DNA, the CDR3 is TGTGCCAGCAGTCGACCCAAAAACATTCAGTACTTC.

This clone was observed many times. This chain links TRBV28 with TRBJ2-4; D call uncertain. The germline V gene has CDR1 MDHEN and CDR2 SYDVKM. V lost 5 bases and J lost 2, with 13 bases in between. This CDR3 is 15 amino acids long. The CDR3 sequence: CASSDFEAPKNIQYF. Written as DNA, the CDR3 is TGTGCCAGCAGTGACTTCGAAGCCCCCAAAAACATTCAGTACTTC.

The V gene is TRBV19, the J gene TRBJ1-4; TRBD1 agrees at 9 bases. There are 14 residues in the CDR3. The trim removed 10 bases at V and 4 bases at J, leaving 7 bases unmatched. Germline values: CDR1 LNHDA, CDR2 SQIVND (reference sequence). CDR3 DNA: TGTGCCACCACGGGGACAGGGTATAATGAAAAACTGTTTTTT. This sequence encodes CATTGTGYNEKLFF.

The chain couples TRBV5-8 to TRBJ1-1; D uncertain. CDR3 length: 14 residues. Germline-derived CDR1 and CDR2 are SGHTS and YDEGEE. Between the trimmed V and J ends, which lost 2 bases and 1 base, there was a span of 9 bases. CDR3 loop: CASSFVAPNTEAFF. The CDR3 DNA reads TGTGCCAGCAGCTTCGTCGCCCCGAACACTGAAGCTTTCTTT.

The chain links TRBV11-1 to TRBJ1-1; D perhaps matches TRBD1 (5 bases). The germline V and J ends were trimmed by 5 bases and 0 bases, with 13 bases remaining between them. The CDR3 has 15 residues. Per the germline V gene, CDR1 is SGHAT and CDR2 is FQDESV (reference sequence). Here the CDR3 reads CASSPPGLLNTEAFF. In DNA, the CDR3 is TGTGCCAGCAGCCCGCCGGGACTCCTGAACACTGAAGCTTTCTTT. Drawing the rest from reference TRBV11-1 and TRBJ1-1, the complete variable domain is EAEVAQSPRYKITEKSQAVAFWCDPISGHATLYWYRQILGQGPELLVQFQDESVVDDSQLPKDRFSAERLKGVDSTLKIQPAELGDSAMYLCASSPPGLLNTEAFFGQGTRLTVV.

The genes are TRBV7-9 and TRBJ2-5; D could derive from TRBD1 or TRBD2 (5 bases each). Between the trimmed V and J ends, which lost 5 bases and 5 bases, there was a span of 21 bases. CDR1 is SEHNR, CDR2 FQNEAQ, per germline (reference sequence). The CDR3 sequence is 16 residues long. The DNA for the CDR3 is TGTGCCAGCAGCCGGCCCGGGACCGGGGAGCGGGAGACCCAGTACTTC. Its protein product is CASSRPGTGERETQYF. Full variable domain (outside the CDR3, taken from reference TRBV7-9 and TRBJ2-5): DTGVSQNPRHKITKRGQNVTFRCDPISEHNRLYWYRQTLGQGPEFLTYFQNEAQLEKSRLLSDRFSAERPKGSFSTLEIQRTEQGDSAMYLCASSRPGTGERETQYFGPGTRLLVL.

This clone appeared once. The chain has TRBV6-6 and TRBJ2-7; D possibly uses TRBD1 or TRBD2 (5 bases each). This CDR3 is 15 amino acids long. V dropped 4 bases and J dropped 0 bases, with 13 bases sitting between them. Germline V CDR1 and CDR2: MNHNY, SVGAGI (reference sequence). The CDR3 reads CASSFGTASSYEQYF. The CDR3 nucleotides are TGTGCCAGCAGTTTCGGGACGGCGAGCTCCTACGAGCAGTACTTC.

The chain recombines TRBV13 with TRBJ1-6; TRBD1 might be the D (6 bases). The CDR3 contains 16 residues. V was shortened by 7 bases and J by 1 base, with 14 bases between the two germline ends. CDR1 and CDR2 (germline): PRHDT, FYEKMQ (reference sequence). This CDR3 reads CASTQSGASYNSPLHF. The DNA for the CDR3 is TGTGCCAGCACTCAATCGGGGGCTTCCTATAATTCACCCCTCCACTTT.

The rearrangement uses TRBV5-5 and TRBJ1-3; no clear D. This CDR3 is built from 13 residues. Looked up from germline, CDR1 is SGHKS and CDR2 is YYEKEE (reference sequence). With 4 bases removed from V and 4 bases from J, the gap between germline ends came to 9 bases. The CDR3 bases are TGTGCCAGCAGCCCTTTCTCGGGAAACACCATATATTTT. Residues: CASSPFSGNTIYF.

CDR3 protein: CASSFSLYNEQFF. CDR3 in DNA: TGTGCCAGCAGCTTCTCCCTTTACAATGAGCAGTTCTTC. The chain joins TRBV7-6 to TRBJ2-1, with D hard to call. V lost 3 bases and J 4 bases, leaving 7 bases between the germline ends. This CDR3 has 13 residues. Germline values: CDR1 SGHVS, CDR2 FNYEAQ.

The CDR3 sequence is CASSLWGQHYNSPLHF. The CDR3 DNA reads TGTGCCAGCAGTTTATGGGGACAGCACTATAATTCACCCCTCCACTTT. The chain employs TRBV28 and TRBJ1-6, with 7 bases lining up with TRBD1. Germline CDR1 reads MDHEN; CDR2 reads SYDVKM. CDR3 length equals 16 residues. J gave up 3 bases and V 0 bases, and 2 bases lay outside the gene matches.